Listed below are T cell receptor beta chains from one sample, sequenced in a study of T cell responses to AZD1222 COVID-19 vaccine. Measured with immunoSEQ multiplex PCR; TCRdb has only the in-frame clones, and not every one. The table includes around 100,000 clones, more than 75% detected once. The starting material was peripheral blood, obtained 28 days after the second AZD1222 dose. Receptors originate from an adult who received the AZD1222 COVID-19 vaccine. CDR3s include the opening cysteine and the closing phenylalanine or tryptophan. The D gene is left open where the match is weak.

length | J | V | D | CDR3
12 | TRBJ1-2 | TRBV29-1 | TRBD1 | CSAPTGLDGYTF
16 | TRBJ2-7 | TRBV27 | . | CASSPLGGGFSYEQYF
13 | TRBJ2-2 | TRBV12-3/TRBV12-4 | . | CASSLGGPGELFF
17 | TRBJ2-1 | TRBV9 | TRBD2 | CASSVDSSGGPVDEQFF
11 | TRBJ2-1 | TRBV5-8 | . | CASSLGWSQFF
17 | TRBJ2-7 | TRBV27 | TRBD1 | CASSLSGQGVRAYEQYF
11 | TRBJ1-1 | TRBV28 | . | CASSPMEEAFF
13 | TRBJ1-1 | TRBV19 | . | CASRDGRNTEAFF
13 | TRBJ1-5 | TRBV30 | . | CAWSSGAYQPQHF
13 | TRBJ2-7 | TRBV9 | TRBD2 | CASSVEAGDEQYF
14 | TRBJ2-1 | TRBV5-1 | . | CASSFGGSYNEQFF
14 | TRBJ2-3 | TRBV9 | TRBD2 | CASSAIAGTDTQYF
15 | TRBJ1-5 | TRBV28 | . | CASSLIFQNNQPQHF
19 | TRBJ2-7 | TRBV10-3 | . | CAISAFSRDTQMGTYEQYF
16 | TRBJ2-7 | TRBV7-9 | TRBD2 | CASSWDLAGEAYEQYF
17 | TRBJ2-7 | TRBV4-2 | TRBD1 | CASSQDGRQGVSYEQYF
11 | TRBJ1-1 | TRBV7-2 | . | CASQGNTEAFF
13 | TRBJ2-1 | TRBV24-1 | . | CATSDLVGSEQFF
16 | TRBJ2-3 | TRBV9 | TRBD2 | CASSPGLAGVTDTQYF
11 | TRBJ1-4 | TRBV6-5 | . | CASSSGFELFF
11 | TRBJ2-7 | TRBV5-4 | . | CASSSGGEQYF
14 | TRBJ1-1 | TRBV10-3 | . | CAISDHDSDSEAFF
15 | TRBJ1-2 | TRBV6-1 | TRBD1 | CASSDPDRGSYGYTF
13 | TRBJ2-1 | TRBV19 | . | CASSSSGANEQFF
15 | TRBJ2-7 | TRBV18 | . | CASSPLSRGAREQYF
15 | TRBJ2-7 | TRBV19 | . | CASSPRWRGQYEQYF
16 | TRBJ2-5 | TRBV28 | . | CASSFFRFSGQETQYF
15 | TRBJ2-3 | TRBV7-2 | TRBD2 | CASSLALAVTDTQYF
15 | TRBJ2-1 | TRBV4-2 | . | CASSQDLNSPNEQFF
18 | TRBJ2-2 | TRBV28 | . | CASSLPPVGAVNTGELFF
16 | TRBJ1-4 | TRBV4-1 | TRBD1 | CASSQKGTATNEKLFF
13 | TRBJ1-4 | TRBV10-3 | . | CAISLDRSEKLFF
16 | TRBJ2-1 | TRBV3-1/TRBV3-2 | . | CASSPASAAGIGEQFF
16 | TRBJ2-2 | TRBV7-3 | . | CASSLTSGGASGELFF
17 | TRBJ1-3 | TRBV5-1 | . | CASSLGRGRVAGNTIYF
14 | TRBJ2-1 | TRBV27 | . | CASSLLGIYNEQFF
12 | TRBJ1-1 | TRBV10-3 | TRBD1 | CATGQVNTEAFF
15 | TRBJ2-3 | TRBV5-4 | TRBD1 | CASSPGTGNTDTQYF
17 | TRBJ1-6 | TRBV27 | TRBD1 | CASSAPSGTGRDSPLHF
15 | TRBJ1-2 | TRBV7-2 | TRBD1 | CASSLNPRAGGGYTF
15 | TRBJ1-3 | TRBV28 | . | CASSYGAHSGNTIYF
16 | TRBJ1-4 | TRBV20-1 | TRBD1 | CSASEAGGESWEKLFF
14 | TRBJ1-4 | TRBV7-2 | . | CASSPRGGGEKLFF
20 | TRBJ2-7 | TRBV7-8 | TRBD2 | CASSPGLRGSVAGGSYEQYF
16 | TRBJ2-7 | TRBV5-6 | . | CASSLRNAGQGYEQYF
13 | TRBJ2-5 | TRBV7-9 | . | CASSLPSQETQYF
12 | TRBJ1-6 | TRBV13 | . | CASRGGDSPLHF
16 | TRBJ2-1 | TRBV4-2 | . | CASSQEGAGRRNEQFF
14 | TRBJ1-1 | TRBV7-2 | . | CASSLAPGNTEAFF
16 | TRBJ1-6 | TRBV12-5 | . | CASGLGGGSYNSPLHF
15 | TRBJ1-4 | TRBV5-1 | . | CASSLEGQGNEKLFF
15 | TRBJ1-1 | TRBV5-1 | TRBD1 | CASSLLGTGDTEAFF
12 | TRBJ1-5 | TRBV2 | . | CASSRERQPQHF
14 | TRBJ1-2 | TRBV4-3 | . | CASSQIGGDYGYTF
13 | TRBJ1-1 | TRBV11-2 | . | CASSPIGNVEAFF